The 4 T cell receptor beta chains in this list originate from one sample, sequenced in a study of long-term antiretroviral therapy in people with HIV. Investigators performed immunoSEQ version v3.0 at survey level. Only in-frame clones appear in the TCRdb table, and some are missing; sequencing was by immunoSEQ multiplex PCR. The sample holds approximately 16,000 clones, around 88% seen once. The specimen comprised unsorted PBMCs, sampled approximately 2.3 years before starting antiretroviral therapy. Receptor source: a woman aged 30 to 39 with HIV.

The chain employs TRBV4-3 and TRBJ2-3; 14 nucleotides match TRBD2. The ends lost 0 bases at V and 0 bases at J; junction bases unmatched: 8. The CDR3 is 20 amino acids. The germline CDR1 and CDR2 sequences are LGHNA and YSLEER. CDR3 DNA sequence: TGCGCCAGCAGCCAAGAGACCGGGACTAGCGGGGGAATTAGCACAGATACGCAGTATTTT. It specifies CASSQETGTSGGISTDTQYF.

DNA for the CDR3: TGCAGTGCAACGCCCGGAGGCTACACCTTC. Its protein product is CSATPGGYTF. This chain connects TRBV20-1 to TRBJ1-2; D gene ambiguous. This CDR3 contains 10 residues. Between the trimmed V and J ends, which lost 6 bases and 8 bases, there was a span of 10 bases. Per germline, CDR1 DFQATT and CDR2 SNEGSKA (reference sequence).

The rearrangement uses TRBV18 and TRBJ2-4; the D gene is possibly TRBD1 (5 bases). The CDR3 spans 15 residues. Trimming cost V 3 bases and J 3 bases, with 12 bases left between them. Germline V gene data show CDR1 as KGHSH and CDR2 as LQKENI. The CDR3: CASSPSVGLKNIQYF. The DNA of the CDR3 is TGTGCCAGCTCACCGTCGGTGGGGCTCAAAAACATTCAGTACTTC.

The rearrangement uses TRBV5-1 and TRBJ1-1; perhaps TRBD1 as D (5 bases). This CDR3 has 13 amino acids. Trimming took off 4 bases at V and 0 bases at J, with 7 bases between the two ends. Looked up from germline, CDR1 is SGHRS and CDR2 is YFSETQ. As DNA, the CDR3 is TGCGCCAGCAGCATGACAGTGAACACTGAAGCTTTCTTT. Residues: CASSMTVNTEAFF.